The clone carrying this T cell receptor beta chain has a count of ten or more. The sample comes from a study of identical twins. Trimming removed 5 bases from V and 5 bases from J; junction bases left unmatched: 10. CDR1 is DFQATT, CDR2 SNEGSKA, per germline (reference sequence). There are 14 residues in the CDR3. From the 5' RACE reads, TCRdb called clonotypes with MiXCR, one entry per CDR3 protein. The sample consists of approximately 150,000 distinct CDR3 sequences, roughly 3.5% of them appearing once. The sequence derives from a man between 18 and 29 years old in good health. The chain couples TRBV20-1 to TRBJ2-5; TRBD1 agrees at 8 bases. The sample taken for sequencing was memory T cells sorted from blood. The CDR3 spells CSACHRGREETQYF. The CDR3 coding sequence is TGCAGTGCTTGCCACAGGGGGAGAGAGGAGACCCAGTACTTC.